The rows below give T cell receptor beta chains drawn from one sample of a study of graft-versus-host responses after intestinal transplantation. The antigens of these receptors remain unknown. The table came from immunoSEQ multiplex PCR; TCRdb's copy has only in-frame clones and leaves some out. Of 80,000 to 100,000 clones listed, about 90% are singletons. Source: unstimulated CD4+ T cells sorted from spleen or lymph node cells, taken before intestinal transplant. The receptors stem from a human donor who received an intestinal transplant. CDR3s include the opening cysteine and the closing phenylalanine or tryptophan. A D gene is named only where the DNA matches it firmly. Only some rows state a clone size, as once, few, many or a class for expanded clones.

J | D | V | size | CDR3 | DNA
TRBJ1-2 | NA | TRBV29-1 | NA | CSVWTGRIYGYTF | TGCAGCGTTTGGACGGGGAGAATCTATGGCTACACCTTC
TRBJ1-6 | NA | TRBV5-6 | NA | CASSPRGSNSPLHF | TGTGCCAGCAGCCCCAGGGGTTCTAATTCACCCCTCCACTTT
TRBJ2-7 | NA | TRBV18 | NA | CASSYTGSLLEQQYF | TGTGCCAGCTCATACACAGGGTCCCTGCTCGAGCAGCAGTACTTC
TRBJ1-5 | TRBD1 | TRBV7-4 | once | CASSQIQCETGKFSNQPQHF | TGTGCCAGCAGCCAGATACAGTGTGAGACAGGGAAGTTCTCCAATCAGCCCCAGCATTTT
TRBJ1-5 | TRBD1 | TRBV27 | NA | CASSFQGAWQPQHF | TGTGCCAGCAGTTTCCAGGGGGCCTGGCAGCCCCAGCATTTT
TRBJ2-3 | TRBD1 | TRBV5-4 | NA | CASSLGGLTDTQYF | TGTGCCAGCAGCTTAGGGGGCCTCACAGATACGCAGTATTTT
TRBJ1-5 | NA | TRBV6-5 | NA | CASSGRDINQPQHF | TGTGCCAGCAGTGGGCGGGATATCAATCAGCCCCAGCATTTT
TRBJ2-7 | NA | TRBV13 | NA | CASSLSGRSYEQYF | TGTGCCAGCAGCTTAAGCGGACGCTCCTACGAGCAGTACTTC
TRBJ1-4 | NA | TRBV5-8 | few | CASSLVYHNEKLFF | TGTGCCAGCAGCTTGGTCTACCATAATGAAAAACTGTTTTTT
TRBJ2-7 | TRBD2 | TRBV2 | NA | CASSVSASGAYEQYF | TGTGCCAGCAGTGTCTCGGCTAGCGGGGCCTACGAGCAGTACTTC
TRBJ1-4 | TRBD1 | TRBV18 | NA | CASSRAQGATNEKLFF | TGTGCCAGCTCTCGTGCACAGGGGGCAACTAATGAAAAACTGTTTTTT
TRBJ2-1 | TRBD2 | TRBV5-1 | NA | CASTQSAGEVHEQFF | TGCGCCAGCACGCAATCAGCGGGGGAAGTCCATGAGCAGTTCTTC
TRBJ1-2 | TRBD1 | TRBV5-1 | NA | CASQSTGGANYGYTF | TGCGCCAGCCAGTCTACAGGGGGAGCTAACTATGGCTACACCTTC
TRBJ2-1 | NA | TRBV5-1 | NA | CASSLVLDEQFF | TGCGCCAGCAGCTTGGTTCTCGATGAGCAGTTCTTC
TRBJ2-7 | NA | TRBV6-1 | few | CASTQIEGAHYEQYF | TGTGCCAGCACCCAAATCGAGGGAGCACACTACGAGCAGTACTTC
TRBJ2-3 | NA | TRBV11-3 | NA | CASSGGAISTDTQYF | TGTGCCAGCAGCGGGGGGGCGATAAGCACAGATACGCAGTATTTT
TRBJ2-7 | NA | TRBV6-6 | NA | CASSYSRGASYEQYF | TGTGCCAGCAGTTACTCTCGGGGGGCTTCCTACGAGCAGTACTTC
TRBJ2-3 | NA | TRBV19 | NA | CASSMNRDAGGATDTQYF | TGTGCCAGTAGTATGAACCGGGACGCCGGAGGGGCGACAGATACGCAGTATTTT
TRBJ2-7 | TRBD1 | TRBV11-2 | NA | CASSVGTGVYEQYF | TGTGCCAGCAGCGTGGGGACAGGGGTCTACGAGCAGTACTTC
TRBJ1-1 | NA | TRBV4-1 | NA | CASSRSNEGDTEAFF | TGCGCCAGCAGCCGGTCAAACGAGGGGGACACTGAAGCTTTCTTT
TRBJ1-1 | NA | TRBV7-3 | once | CASTGQGMNTEAFF | TGTGCCAGCACGGGGCAGGGGATGAACACTGAAGCTTTCTTT
TRBJ1-5 | NA | TRBV19 | NA | CASKLAGILNQPQHF | TGTGCCAGTAAACTTGCAGGGATACTTAATCAGCCCCAGCATTTT
TRBJ1-2 | NA | TRBV5-1 | NA | CASSPTPGGHGYTF | TGCGCCAGCAGCCCTACTCCGGGAGGGCATGGCTACACCTTC
TRBJ1-4 | NA | TRBV9 | once | CASSVAGGNEKLFF | TGTGCCAGCAGCGTAGCCGGGGGTAATGAAAAACTGTTTTTT
TRBJ2-7 | TRBD2 | TRBV4-1 | NA | CASSQDRASGRYEQYF | TGCGCCAGCAGCCAAGATCGGGCTAGCGGGCGGTACGAGCAGTACTTC
TRBJ2-2 | TRBD1 | TRBV2 | NA | CATKPPDRVETGELFF | TGTGCCACCAAACCCCCCGACAGGGTGGAAACCGGGGAGCTGTTTTTT
TRBJ1-2 | NA | TRBV7-2 | NA | CASSLAGRAGYGYTF | TGTGCCAGCAGCTTAGCAGGCAGGGCTGGCTATGGCTACACCTTC
TRBJ1-6 | TRBD1 | TRBV19 | NA | CASKRQGTNNSPLHF | TGTGCCAGTAAACGACAGGGGACAAATAATTCACCCCTCCACTTT
TRBJ1-2 | NA | TRBV5-8 | NA | CASSLQGNYGYTF | TGTGCCAGCAGCTTGCAGGGGAACTATGGCTACACCTTC
TRBJ2-4 | NA | TRBV30 | NA | CAAQGGVSIQYF | TGTGCCGCCCAGGGTGGGGTGAGCATTCAGTACTTC
TRBJ2-2 | TRBD2 | TRBV5-4 | NA | CASSLGLAGATGELFF | TGTGCCAGCAGCTTGGGACTAGCGGGGGCCACCGGGGAGCTGTTTTTT
TRBJ2-7 | TRBD1 | TRBV18 | NA | CASSQQNRGYEQYF | TGTGCCAGCTCACAGCAAAACAGGGGTTACGAGCAGTACTTC
TRBJ2-7 | NA | TRBV7-2 | NA | CASSLGRDYEQYF | TGTGCCAGCAGCTTAGGTCGAGACTACGAGCAGTACTTC
TRBJ2-5 | TRBD2 | TRBV11-2 | NA | CASSLLAGGTKTQYF | TGTGCCAGCAGCCTACTAGCGGGAGGTACGAAGACCCAGTACTTC
TRBJ2-2 | NA | TRBV19 | NA | CASSMIGDPTGELFF | TGTGCCAGTAGTATGATAGGGGATCCCACCGGGGAGCTGTTTTTT
TRBJ2-7 | NA | TRBV29-1 | NA | CSDKTVSYEQYF | TGCAGCGATAAGACAGTCTCCTACGAGCAGTACTTC
TRBJ2-7 | TRBD1 | TRBV6-6 | NA | CASSPSGTASYEQYF | TGTGCCAGCAGTCCATCCGGGACAGCCTCCTACGAGCAGTACTTC
TRBJ2-1 | NA | TRBV10-1 | NA | CASSQFIDSIYNEQFF | TGCGCCAGCAGCCAATTTATAGACTCAATCTACAATGAGCAGTTCTTC
TRBJ2-3 | NA | TRBV29-1 | once | CSGSGLDTQYF | TGCAGCGGCAGCGGCTTAGATACGCAGTATTTT
TRBJ2-5 | TRBD2 | TRBV27 | NA | CASSKGTSGNQETQYF | TGTGCCAGCAGCAAAGGGACTAGCGGGAACCAAGAGACCCAGTACTTC
TRBJ1-3 | NA | TRBV5-1 | NA | CASTLTGVSSGNTIYF | TGCGCCAGCACCCTGACGGGGGTTAGCTCTGGAAACACCATATATTTT
TRBJ1-4 | NA | TRBV1 | NA | CNQQPTEQTGAGEKLFF | TGCAACCAGCAGCCAACGGAACAGACAGGGGCAGGTGAAAAACTGTTTTTT
TRBJ1-5 | NA | TRBV5-8 | NA | CASSLGAVVGNQPQHF | TGTGCCAGCAGCTTGGGGGCAGTGGTTGGGAATCAGCCCCAGCATTTT